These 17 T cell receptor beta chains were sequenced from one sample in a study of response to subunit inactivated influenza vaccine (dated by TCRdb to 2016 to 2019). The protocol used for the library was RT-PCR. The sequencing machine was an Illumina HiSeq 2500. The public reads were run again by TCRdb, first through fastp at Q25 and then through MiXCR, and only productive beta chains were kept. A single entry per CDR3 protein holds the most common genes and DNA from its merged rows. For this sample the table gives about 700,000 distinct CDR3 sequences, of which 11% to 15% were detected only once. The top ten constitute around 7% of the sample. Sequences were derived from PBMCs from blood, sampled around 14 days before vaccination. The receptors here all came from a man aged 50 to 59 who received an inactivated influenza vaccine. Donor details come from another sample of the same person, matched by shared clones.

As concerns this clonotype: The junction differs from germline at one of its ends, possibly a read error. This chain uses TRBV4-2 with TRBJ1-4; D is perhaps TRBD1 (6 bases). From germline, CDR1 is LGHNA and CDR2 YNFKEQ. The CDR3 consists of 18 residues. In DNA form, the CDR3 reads TGTGCCAGCAGCCAAGATGGGCAGGGGCTTGCAACTAATGAGAAACTGTTTTTT. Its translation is CASSQDGQGLATNEKLFF.

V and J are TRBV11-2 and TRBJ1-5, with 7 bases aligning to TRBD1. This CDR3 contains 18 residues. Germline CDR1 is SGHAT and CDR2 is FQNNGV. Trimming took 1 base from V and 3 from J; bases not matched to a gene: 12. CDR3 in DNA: TGTGCCAGCAGCTTAGGTTCGGTGGGACAGATGAACAATCAGCCCCAGCATTTT. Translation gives CASSLGSVGQMNNQPQHF.

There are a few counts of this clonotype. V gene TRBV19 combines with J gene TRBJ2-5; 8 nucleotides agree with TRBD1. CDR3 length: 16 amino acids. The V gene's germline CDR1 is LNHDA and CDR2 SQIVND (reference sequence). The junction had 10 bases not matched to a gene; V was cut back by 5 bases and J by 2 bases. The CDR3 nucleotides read TGTGCCAGTAGTGTCACAGGGGGATCGATGCAAGAGACCCAGTACTTC. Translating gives CASSVTGGSMQETQYF.

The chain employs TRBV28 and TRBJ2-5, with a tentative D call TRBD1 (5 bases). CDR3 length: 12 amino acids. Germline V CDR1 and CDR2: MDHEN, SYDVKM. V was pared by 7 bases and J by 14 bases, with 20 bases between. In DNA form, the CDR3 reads TGTGCCAGCACCCCCCCGAAGGGGATGATCTACTTC. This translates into CASTPPKGMIYF. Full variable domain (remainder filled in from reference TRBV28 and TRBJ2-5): DVKVTQSSRYLVKRTGEKVFLECVQDMDHENMFWYRQDPGLGLRLIYFSYDVKMKEKGDIPEGYSVSREKKERFSLILESASTNQTSMYLCASTPPKGMIYFGPGTRLLVL.

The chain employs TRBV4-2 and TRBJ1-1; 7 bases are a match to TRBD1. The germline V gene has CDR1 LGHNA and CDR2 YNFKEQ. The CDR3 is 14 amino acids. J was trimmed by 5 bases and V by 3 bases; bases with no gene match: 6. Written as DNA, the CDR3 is TGTGCCAGCAGCCAGCCTATACAGGGGACTGAAGCTTTCTTT. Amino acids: CASSQPIQGTEAFF.

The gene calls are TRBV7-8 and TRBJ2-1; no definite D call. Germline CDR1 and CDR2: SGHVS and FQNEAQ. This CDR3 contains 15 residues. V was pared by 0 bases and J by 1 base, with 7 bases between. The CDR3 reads CASSLASVSYNEQFF. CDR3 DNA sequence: TGTGCCAGCAGCTTAGCGTCGGTATCCTACAATGAGCAGTTCTTC.

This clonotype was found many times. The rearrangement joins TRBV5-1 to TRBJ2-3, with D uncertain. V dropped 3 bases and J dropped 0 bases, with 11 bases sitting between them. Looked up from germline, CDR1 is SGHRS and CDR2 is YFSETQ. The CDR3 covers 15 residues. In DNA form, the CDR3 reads TGCGCCAGCAGCTGGATGACACCTAGCACAGATACGCAGTATTTT. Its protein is CASSWMTPSTDTQYF.

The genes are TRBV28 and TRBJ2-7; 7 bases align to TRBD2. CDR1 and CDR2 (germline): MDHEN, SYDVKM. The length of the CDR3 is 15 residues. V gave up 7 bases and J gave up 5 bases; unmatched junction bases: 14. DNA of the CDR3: TGTGCCAGCATCTCTTTTAGAGGGAGGGCCGACGAGCAGTACTTC. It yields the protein CASISFRGRADEQYF.

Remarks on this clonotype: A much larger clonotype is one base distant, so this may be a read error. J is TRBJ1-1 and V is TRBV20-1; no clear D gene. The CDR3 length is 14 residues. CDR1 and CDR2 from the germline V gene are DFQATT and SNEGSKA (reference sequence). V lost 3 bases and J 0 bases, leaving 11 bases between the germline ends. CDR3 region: CSARGRLMNTEAFF. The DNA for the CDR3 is TGCAGTGCTAGGGGTCGGCTGATGAACACTGAAGCTTTCTTT.

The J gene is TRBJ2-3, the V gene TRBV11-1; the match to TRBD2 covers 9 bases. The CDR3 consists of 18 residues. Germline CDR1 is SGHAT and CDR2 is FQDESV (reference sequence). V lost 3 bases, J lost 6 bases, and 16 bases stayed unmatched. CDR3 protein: CASSFPRGGARLVDTQYF. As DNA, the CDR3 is TGTGCCAGCAGCTTTCCTCGCGGGGGGGCTCGGTTAGTGGATACGCAGTATTTT. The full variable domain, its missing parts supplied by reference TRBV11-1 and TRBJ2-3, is EAEVAQSPRYKITEKSQAVAFWCDPISGHATLYWYRQILGQGPELLVQFQDESVVDDSQLPKDRFSAERLKGVDSTLKIQPAELGDSAMYLCASSFPRGGARLVDTQYFGPGTRLTVL.

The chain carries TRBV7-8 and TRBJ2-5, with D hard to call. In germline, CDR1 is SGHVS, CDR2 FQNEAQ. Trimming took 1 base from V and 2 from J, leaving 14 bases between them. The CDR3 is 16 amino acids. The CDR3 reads CASSLVRPVGQETQYF. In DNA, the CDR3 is TGTGCCAGCAGCTTAGTAAGGCCCGTTGGGCAAGAGACCCAGTACTTC.

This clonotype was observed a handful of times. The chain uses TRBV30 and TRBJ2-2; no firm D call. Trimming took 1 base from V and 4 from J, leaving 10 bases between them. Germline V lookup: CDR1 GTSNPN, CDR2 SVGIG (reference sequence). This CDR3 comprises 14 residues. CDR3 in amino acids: CAWSAARPTGELFF. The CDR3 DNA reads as TGTGCCTGGAGTGCGGCGCGGCCCACCGGGGAGCTGTTTTTT.

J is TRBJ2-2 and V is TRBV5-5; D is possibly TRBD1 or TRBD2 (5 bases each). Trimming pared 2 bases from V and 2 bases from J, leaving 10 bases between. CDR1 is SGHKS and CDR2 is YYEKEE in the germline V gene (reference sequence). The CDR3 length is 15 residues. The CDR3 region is CASSFQGVNTGELFF. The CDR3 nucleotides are TGTGCCAGCAGCTTTCAGGGAGTAAACACCGGGGAGCTGTTTTTT.

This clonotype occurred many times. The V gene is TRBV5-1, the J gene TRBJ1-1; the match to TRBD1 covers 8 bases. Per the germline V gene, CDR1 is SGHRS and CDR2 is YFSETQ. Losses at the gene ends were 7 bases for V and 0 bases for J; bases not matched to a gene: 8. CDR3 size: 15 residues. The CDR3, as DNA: TGCGCCAGCCGAAGGGACAGGAGCGTGAACACTGAAGCTTTCTTT. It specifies CASRRDRSVNTEAFF.

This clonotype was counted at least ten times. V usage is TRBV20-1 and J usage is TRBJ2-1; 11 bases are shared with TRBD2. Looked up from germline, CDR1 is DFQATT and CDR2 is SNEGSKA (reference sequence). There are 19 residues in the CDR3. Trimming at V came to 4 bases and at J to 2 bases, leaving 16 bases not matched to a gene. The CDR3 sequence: CSAKTGLAGGRSAYNEQFF. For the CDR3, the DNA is TGCAGTGCTAAGACGGGGCTAGCGGGAGGTCGGTCCGCCTACAATGAGCAGTTCTTC.

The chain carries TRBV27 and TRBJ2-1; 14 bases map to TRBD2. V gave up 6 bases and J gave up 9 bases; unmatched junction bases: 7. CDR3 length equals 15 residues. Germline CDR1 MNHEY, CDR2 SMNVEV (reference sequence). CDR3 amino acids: CASSGLAGGETEQFF. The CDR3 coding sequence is TGTGCCAGCAGCGGACTAGCGGGAGGAGAGACTGAGCAGTTCTTC.

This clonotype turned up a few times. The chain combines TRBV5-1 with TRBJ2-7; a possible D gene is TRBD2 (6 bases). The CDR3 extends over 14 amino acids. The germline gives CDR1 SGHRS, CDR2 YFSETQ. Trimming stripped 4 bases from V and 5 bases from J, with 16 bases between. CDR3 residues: CASSRRDARDEQYF. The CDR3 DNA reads TGCGCCAGCAGCAGGAGGGACGCCCGGGACGAGCAGTACTTC.